The 5 T cell receptor beta chains given below trace back to one sample, sequenced in a study of blood T cell repertoires in COVID-19. Profiled with immunoSEQ multiplex PCR; TCRdb holds only in-frame clones, not every one. The data show 140,000 to 150,000 clones, with more than 75% seen just once and around 6% held by the top ten. What was sequenced was PBMCs or T cells enriched from blood (not recorded which). These TCRs come from a woman between 50 and 59 years old who had recovered from COVID-19.

The V call is TRBV3-1 (or the pseudogene TRBV3-2), the J call TRBJ2-5; 8 bases are shared with TRBD2. With V trimmed by 5 bases and J by 4 bases, 12 bases remained unmatched. CDR1 is LGHDT, CDR2 YNNKEL, per germline (reference sequence). The CDR3 spans 16 residues. In DNA, the CDR3 is TGTGCCAGCAGCAAGTGGTCGGGGGGGCAGAGAGAGACCCAGTACTTC. This sequence encodes CASSKWSGGQRETQYF.

The chain links TRBV21-1 to TRBJ1-5; the table's D gene call, TRBD1, was not cross checked with the DNA. TRBV21-1 is a listed pseudogene. The CDR3 has 14 amino acids. CDR3 sequence (DNA): TGTGCCAGCACTACCCAGCAGGGGTTCCAGCCCCAGCATTTT. Its protein product is CASTTQQGFQPQHF.

The chain carries TRBV6-5 and TRBJ2-7; 7 bases are a match to TRBD1. The CDR3 totals 14 residues. Germline assignment: CDR1 MNHEY and CDR2 SVGAGI. V shed 6 bases, J shed 0 bases, and the junction held 5 bases outside the gene matches. The CDR3 here is CASSLTGLSYEQYF. The CDR3 DNA follows: TGTGCCAGCAGCCTGACAGGGCTCTCCTACGAGCAGTACTTC.

This clone is a singleton in its sample. The CDR3 region has the DNA TGTGCCAGCAGCCTATTAATTGTAACAGATACGCAGTATTTT. Its translation is CASSLLIVTDTQYF. The chain couples TRBV7-9 to TRBJ2-3; D remains unclear. The CDR3 is made up of 14 amino acids. The V gene's germline CDR1 is SEHNR and CDR2 FQNEAQ (reference sequence). The ends were cut back, 5 bases at V and 3 bases at J, with 12 bases in the middle.

The V and J genes are TRBV3-1 (or the pseudogene TRBV3-2) and TRBJ2-7; D is unresolved. Germline V gene sequence: CDR1 LGHDT, CDR2 YNNKEL (reference sequence). This CDR3 comprises 12 residues. Trimming took off 5 bases at V and 7 bases at J, with 12 bases between the two ends. The CDR3 coding sequence is TGTGCCAGCAGCACTCAGTACGGGGAGCAGTACGTC. Encoded protein: CASSTQYGEQYV.